A single sample is the source of the 32 T cell receptor beta chains below, sequenced in a study of T cells after posttransplantation cyclophosphamide. Measured with immunoSEQ multiplex PCR; TCRdb has only the in-frame clones, and not every one. The repertoire holds about 20,000 clones, with 75% to 90% as singletons. Sampled 1 year posttransplant, controls received myeloablative marrow transplants, methotrexate and a calcineurin inhibitor. The sample was PBMCs, taken roughly 49 weeks after allogeneic stem cell transplant with calcineurin inhibitor and methotrexate. These receptors all stem from a female patient aged 30 to 45 who received an allogeneic stem cell transplant from an unrelated donor, was CMV-positive, and had acute and chronic GVHD. Some T cells may trace back to the graft donor.

The chain joins TRBV5-1 to TRBJ1-4, with 8 bases that match TRBD1. This CDR3 is built from 15 residues. Germline trimming cut 1 base from V and 6 bases from J; bases unmatched to any gene: 5. The germline gives CDR1 SGHRS, CDR2 YFSETQ. CDR3 in DNA: TGCGCCAGCAGCTTGTCAGGGGGCGGGTATGAAAAACTGTTTTTT. Encoded protein: CASSLSGGGYEKLFF.

V usage is TRBV5-1 and J usage is TRBJ2-1, with no clear D. Germline CDR1 is SGHRS and CDR2 is YFSETQ. The V and J ends lost 4 bases and 5 bases respectively, with 10 bases between them. The CDR3 contains 13 residues. CDR3 sequence reads: CASSPVLNNEQFF. CDR3 nucleotide sequence: TGCGCCAGCAGCCCGGTTCTCAACAATGAGCAGTTCTTC.

This clone was seen a handful of times. The chain employs TRBV6-5 and TRBJ1-5; D is undetermined. The CDR3 contains 14 residues. Trimming removed 8 bases at V and 1 base at J, with 12 bases between. The germline V gene has CDR1 MNHEY and CDR2 SVGAGI. CDR3 loop: CASGIGGSNQPQHF. The CDR3 DNA sequence: TGTGCCAGCGGGATAGGAGGAAGCAATCAGCCCCAGCATTTT.

The chain joins TRBV10-1 to TRBJ2-7, with 8 positions matching TRBD2. This CDR3 is built from 14 residues. The V segment lost 3 bases and the J segment 0 bases; nucleotides outside the gene matches: 1. CDR1 is WNHNN and CDR2 is SYGVQD in the germline V gene (reference sequence). The CDR3 here is CASSESGSSYEQYF. CDR3 coding DNA: TGCGCCAGCAGTGAAAGCGGGAGCTCCTACGAGCAGTACTTC.

In DNA form, the CDR3 reads TGTGCCAGCGGACAGGGGGTTCGTCAGCCCCAGCATTTT. Translation: CASGQGVRQPQHF. V gene TRBV7-2 combines with J gene TRBJ1-5; 10 bases agree with TRBD1. The CDR3 has 13 amino acids. Germline V gene sequence: CDR1 SGHTA, CDR2 FQGNSA. Trimming took 8 bases from V and 6 from J; bases not matched to a gene: 4.

The chain links TRBV27 to TRBJ2-3, with no clear D. Trimming removed 6 bases from V and 1 base from J, with 11 bases in between. CDR3 length: 14 amino acids. Germline V gene lookup returns CDR1 MNHEY and CDR2 SMNVEV (reference sequence). CDR3 in amino acids: CASSQIRGTDTQYF. As DNA, the CDR3 is TGTGCCAGCAGCCAAATCCGGGGCACAGATACGCAGTATTTT.

This clone was observed once. The genes are TRBV7-9 and TRBJ2-1; 7 positions match TRBD2. V was clipped by 5 bases and J by 9 bases; unmatched bases: 16. Per the germline V gene, CDR1 is SEHNR and CDR2 is FQNEAQ (reference sequence). The CDR3 extends over 16 amino acids. The CDR3 spells CASSQQRGGRSFEQFF. CDR3 coding DNA: TGTGCCAGCAGCCAGCAGCGGGGCGGGCGGAGTTTTGAGCAGTTCTTC.

Only a few counts were recorded for this clone. The chain links TRBV7-9 to TRBJ2-5; D is uncertain. The CDR3 is 14 residues long. The V gene lost 2 bases and the J gene lost 5 bases, with 12 bases spanning the gap. Germline V gene sequence: CDR1 SEHNR, CDR2 FQNEAQ (reference sequence). CDR3 region: CASSLNLRQETQYF. DNA of the CDR3: TGTGCCAGCAGCTTAAACCTCCGTCAGGAGACCCAGTACTTC.

This chain links TRBV11-3 with TRBJ2-3; 10 positions agree with TRBD1. This CDR3 is built from 16 residues. V lost 4 bases and J lost 2; bases outside the gene matches: 6. Germline CDR1 SGHNT, CDR2 YENEEA. CDR3 coding DNA: TGTGCCAGCAGCTCCGACAGGGGGCCCCACACAGATACGCAGTATTTT. This gives the protein CASSSDRGPHTDTQYF.

This clone showed up just once. The chain is built from TRBV7-8 and TRBJ2-2; TRBD2 aligns across 11 bases. The V and J ends lost 5 bases and 6 bases, in that order; junction bases with no gene match: 11. CDR1 and CDR2 from the germline V gene are SGHVS and FQNEAQ. CDR3 length: 17 residues. The CDR3 nucleotides are TGTGCCAGCAGCCGGCTAGCGGGAGGACGGGTGTCCGGGGAGCTGTTTTTT. As protein: CASSRLAGGRVSGELFF. The variable domain in full, completed from reference TRBV7-8 and TRBJ2-2, reads GAGVSQSPRYKVAKRGQDVALRCDPISGHVSLFWYQQALGQGPEFLTYFQNEAQLDKSGLPSDRFFAERPEGSVSTLKIQRTQQEDSAVYLCASSRLAGGRVSGELFFGEGSRLTVL.

The chain joins TRBV18 to TRBJ2-5; D ambiguous. Looked up from germline, CDR1 is KGHSH and CDR2 is LQKENI. Trimming left V 0 bases short and J 7 bases short, with 12 bases between. There are 14 residues in the CDR3. The CDR3 is CASSPPARPGTQYF. In DNA form, the CDR3 reads TGTGCCAGCTCACCACCCGCCCGGCCGGGGACCCAGTACTTC.

J is TRBJ1-1 and V is TRBV5-5; 7 positions match TRBD1. V gave up 1 base and J gave up 12 bases; unmatched junction bases: 9. The V gene's germline CDR1 is SGHKS and CDR2 YYEKEE (reference sequence). The CDR3 is 13 residues long. The CDR3 DNA reads as TGTGCCAGCAGCTTGATAGTCGGGACAGAGTCTTTCTTT. This sequence encodes CASSLIVGTESFF.

The chain joins TRBV18 to TRBJ1-2, with a possible D match to TRBD1 (5 bases). CDR3 length: 16 amino acids. Germline assignment: CDR1 KGHSH and CDR2 LQKENI. Trimming cost V 2 bases and J 1 base, with 14 bases left between them. The CDR3 bases are TGTGCCAGCTCACCAAAGACAGCTAACCATAACTATGGCTACACCTTC. Translated: CASSPKTANHNYGYTF.

This clone appeared a few times. The rearrangement joins TRBV27 to TRBJ2-2; 7 bases match TRBD1. The CDR3 has 15 residues. Germline-derived CDR1 and CDR2 are MNHEY and SMNVEV (reference sequence). V was clipped by 2 bases and J by 0 bases; unmatched bases: 0. The CDR3 loop is CASSLGTANTGELFF. The CDR3 DNA is TGTGCCAGCAGTTTAGGGACAGCGAACACCGGGGAGCTGTTTTTT.

The CDR3 DNA is TGTGCCAGCAGCTCTATCGGGGAGACCCAGTACTTC. The encoded protein is CASSSIGETQYF. The gene calls are TRBV7-6 and TRBJ2-5, with no clear D. V was trimmed by 4 bases and J by 5 bases, leaving 8 bases between them. Germline-derived CDR1 and CDR2 are SGHVS and FNYEAQ. The CDR3 contains 12 residues.

CDR3: CASIQVQTNYGYTF. The DNA for the CDR3 is TGTGCCAGCATTCAGGTACAAACTAACTATGGCTACACCTTC. V usage is TRBV6-5 and J usage is TRBJ1-2; D remains unclear. The CDR3 consists of 14 residues. Trimming pared 7 bases from V and 0 bases from J, leaving 12 bases between. Germline V gene sequence: CDR1 MNHEY, CDR2 SVGAGI.

The CDR3 nucleotides read TGCAGTGCTCGGGACTATGGCTACACCTTC. Its translation: CSARDYGYTF. The chain carries TRBV20-1 and TRBJ1-2; D remains ambiguous. CDR3 length equals 10 residues. Trimming removed 5 bases from V and 3 bases from J, with 4 bases in between. Germline loops: CDR1 DFQATT, CDR2 SNEGSKA (reference sequence).

The rearrangement links TRBV2 to TRBJ2-7; possibly TRBD1 for D (5 bases). V was cut by 3 bases and J by 3 bases, with 15 bases left in between. The germline V gene encodes CDR1 SNHLY and CDR2 FYNNEI. The CDR3 has 15 residues. CDR3 loop: CASSELAGSGYEQYF. CDR3 nucleotide sequence: TGTGCCAGCAGTGAGTTGGCAGGGTCAGGCTACGAGCAGTACTTC.

This clone showed up just once. The chain links TRBV11-2 to TRBJ2-1, with a possible D match to TRBD2 (5 bases). Trimming removed 5 bases at V and 1 base at J, with 12 bases between. The germline gives CDR1 SGHAT, CDR2 FQNNGV. The length of the CDR3 is 15 residues. CDR3 sequence: CASSDGTGSYNEQFF. CDR3 coding DNA: TGTGCCAGCAGCGATGGCACGGGGTCCTACAATGAGCAGTTCTTC.

The chain combines TRBV6-6 with TRBJ2-1; 9 bases align to TRBD2. CDR1 and CDR2 (germline): MNHNY, SVGAGI (reference sequence). V dropped 6 bases and J dropped 7; count of bases not matched to a gene: 10. The CDR3 sequence is 15 residues long. The CDR3 region has the DNA TGTGCCAGCAGCCTACTAGCGGGTATGGGGAATGAGCAGTTCTTC. Amino acids: CASSLLAGMGNEQFF.

V usage is TRBV2 and J usage is TRBJ2-1, with TRBD2 as a possible D gene (5 bases). Germline V gives CDR1 SNHLY, CDR2 FYNNEI. Trimming removed 4 bases from V and 12 bases from J, with 10 bases in between. The CDR3 runs to 11 residues. For the CDR3, the DNA is TGTGCCAGCAGTGGGGTCGGGGTGCAGTTCTTC. Translation gives CASSGVGVQFF. Together with reference TRBV2 and TRBJ2-1, the CDR3 gives the full variable domain: EPEVTQTPSHQVTQMGQEVILRCVPISNHLYFYWYRQILGQKVEFLVSFYNNEISEKSEIFDDQFSVERPDGSNFTLKIRSTKLEDSAMYFCASSGVGVQFFGPGTRLTVL.

This rearrangement joins TRBV2 to TRBJ2-6; D perhaps matches TRBD1 (6 bases). CDR3 length equals 16 residues. In germline, CDR1 is SNHLY, CDR2 FYNNEI. Trimming removed 9 bases at V and 0 bases at J, with 15 bases between. The CDR3 region has the DNA TGTGCCAGAGGGCGCCTAGGGGGCTCTGGGGCCAACGTCCTGACTTTC. Protein: CARGRLGGSGANVLTF.

The rearrangement links TRBV7-2 to TRBJ2-1; 7 bases align to TRBD2. Germline V gene lookup returns CDR1 SGHTA and CDR2 FQGNSA. This CDR3 contains 12 residues. The V and J ends lost 6 bases and 10 bases, in that order; junction bases with no gene match: 6. Here the CDR3 DNA reads TGTGCCAGCAGGATGACTAGCAGCGAGCAGTTCTTC. As protein: CASRMTSSEQFF.

Regarding this clone: Other nucleotide sequences from this sample produce the same CDR3. The genes are TRBV5-8 and TRBJ1-5; no clear D. This CDR3 comprises 15 residues. Germline lookup yields CDR1 SGHTS and CDR2 YDEGEE. Trimming took 0 bases from V and 4 from J, leaving 11 bases between them. The CDR3 reads CASSLGGGINQPQHF. For the CDR3, the DNA is TGTGCCAGCAGCTTGGGTGGAGGGATAAATCAGCCCCAGCATTTT.

The rearrangement joins TRBV29-1 to TRBJ2-1; TRBD2 matches 14 bases. The germline V gene encodes CDR1 SQVTM and CDR2 ANQGSEA. Trimming cost V 5 bases and J 0 bases; bases outside gene matches: 9. CDR3 size: 18 residues. The CDR3: CSVNGLAGGPSSYNEQFF. In DNA, the CDR3 is TGCAGCGTTAACGGACTAGCGGGAGGACCAAGCTCCTACAATGAGCAGTTCTTC.

The sample holds a few counts of this clone. The chain couples TRBV9 to TRBJ2-1; D unclear. This CDR3 region has 17 residues. CDR1 and CDR2 (germline): SGDLS, YYNGEE. Deletions cut 4 bases from V and 2 bases from J, with 19 bases between. Written as DNA, the CDR3 is TGTGCCAGCAGCCCCGCCGCGGAACGACCGACCTACAATGAGCAGTTCTTC. This gives the protein CASSPAAERPTYNEQFF.

The rearrangement uses TRBV5-4 and TRBJ2-5; the match to TRBD2 covers 11 bases. V gave up 5 bases and J gave up 3 bases; unmatched junction bases: 6. The CDR3 totals 15 residues. CDR1 is SGHNT and CDR2 is YYREEE in the germline V gene (reference sequence). The CDR3 reads CASRRTSGREETQYF. DNA for the CDR3: TGTGCCAGCAGGAGAACTAGCGGGAGAGAAGAGACCCAGTACTTC.

The chain employs TRBV19 and TRBJ1-1; no clear D gene. The V end was cut by 4 bases, the J end by 1 base, with 7 bases between. Germline lookup yields CDR1 LNHDA and CDR2 SQIVND (reference sequence). The CDR3 length is 13 residues. The CDR3 reads CASSNGQNTEAFF. The CDR3 region has the DNA TGTGCCAGTAGTAACGGTCAGAACACTGAAGCTTTCTTT.

This clone was recorded once. This chain uses TRBV5-1 with TRBJ1-1; maybe TRBD1 (6 bases). Germline CDR1 is SGHRS and CDR2 is YFSETQ. The CDR3 totals 15 residues. V was clipped by 1 base and J by 4 bases, with 14 bases between them. CDR3 DNA sequence: TGCGCCAGCAGCTTGTCTGCAGGGGTGGTCACTGAAGCTTTCTTT. Translation: CASSLSAGVVTEAFF.

This chain uses TRBV6-5 with TRBJ2-1, with D perhaps TRBD2 (6 bases). The CDR3 extends over 13 amino acids. V was clipped by 8 bases and J by 6 bases, with 14 bases between them. Germline V CDR1 and CDR2: MNHEY, SVGAGI. The CDR3: CASHQAGSNEQFF. The CDR3 DNA reads as TGTGCCAGCCACCAGGCGGGAAGCAATGAGCAGTTCTTC.

The chain joins TRBV5-8 to TRBJ2-1, with D possibly being TRBD1 (6 bases). With 5 bases removed from V and 8 bases from J, the gap between germline ends came to 17 bases. The CDR3 runs 14 residues. Germline CDR1 SGHTS, CDR2 YDEGEE. The CDR3 is CASRPRGGVHEQFF. DNA for the CDR3: TGTGCCAGCAGGCCCAGGGGTGGGGTCCATGAGCAGTTCTTC.

The V gene is TRBV5-4, the J gene TRBJ2-2; TRBD2 matches 7 bases. The CDR3 contains 14 residues. Germline lookup yields CDR1 SGHNT and CDR2 YYREEE (reference sequence). V dropped 5 bases and J dropped 6; count of bases not matched to a gene: 7. The chain's CDR3 is CASRRERGAGELFF. CDR3 DNA: TGTGCCAGCAGGCGGGAGAGGGGTGCCGGGGAGCTGTTTTTT. Filled out from reference TRBV5-4 and TRBJ2-2, the complete variable domain reads ETGVTQSPTHLIKTRGQQVTLRCSSQSGHNTVSWYQQALGQGPQFIFQYYREEENGRGNFPPRFSGLQFPNYSSELNVNALELDDSALYLCASRRERGAGELFFGEGSRLTVL.